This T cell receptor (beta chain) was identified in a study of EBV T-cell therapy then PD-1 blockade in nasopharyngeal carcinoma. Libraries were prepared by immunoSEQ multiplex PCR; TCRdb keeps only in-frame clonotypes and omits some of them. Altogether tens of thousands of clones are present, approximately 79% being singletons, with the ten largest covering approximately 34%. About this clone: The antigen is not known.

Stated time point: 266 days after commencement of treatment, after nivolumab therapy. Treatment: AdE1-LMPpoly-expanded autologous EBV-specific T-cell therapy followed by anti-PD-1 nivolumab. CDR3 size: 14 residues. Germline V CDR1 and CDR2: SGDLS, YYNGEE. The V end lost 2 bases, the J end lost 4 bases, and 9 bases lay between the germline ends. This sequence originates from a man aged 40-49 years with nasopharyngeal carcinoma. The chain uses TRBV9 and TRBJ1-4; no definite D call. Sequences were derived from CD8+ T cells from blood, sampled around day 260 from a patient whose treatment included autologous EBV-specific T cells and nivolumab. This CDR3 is CASSVGKGNEKLFF. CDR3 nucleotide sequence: TGTGCCAGCAGCGTGGGCAAGGGTAATGAAAAACTGTTTTTT.